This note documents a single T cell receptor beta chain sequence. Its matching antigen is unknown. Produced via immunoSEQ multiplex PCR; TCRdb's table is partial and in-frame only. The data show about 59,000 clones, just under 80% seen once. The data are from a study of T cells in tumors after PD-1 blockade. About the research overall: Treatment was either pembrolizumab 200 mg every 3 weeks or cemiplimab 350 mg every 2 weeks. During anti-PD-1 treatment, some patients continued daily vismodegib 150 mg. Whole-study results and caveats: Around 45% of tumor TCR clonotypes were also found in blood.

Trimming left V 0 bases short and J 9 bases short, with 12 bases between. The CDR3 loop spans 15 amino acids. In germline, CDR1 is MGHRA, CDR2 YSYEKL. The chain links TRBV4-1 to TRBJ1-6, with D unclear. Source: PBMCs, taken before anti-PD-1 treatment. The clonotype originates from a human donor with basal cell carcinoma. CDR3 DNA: TGCGCCAGCAGCCAAGATCTTTACGAGGGTTCACCCCTCCACTTT. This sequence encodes CASSQDLYEGSPLHF.